This passage covers 10 T cell receptor beta chains from one sample sequenced in a study of identical twins. TCRdb analysed the 5' RACE reads with MiXCR anew, one entry per CDR3 protein. The sample consists of about 690,000 distinct CDR3 sequences, around 6% of them appearing once. Input material: naive T cells sorted from blood. Source of these receptors: a man between 18 and 35 years old in good health.

This clonotype was counted only a few times. The rearrangement uses TRBV27 and TRBJ2-5; D tentatively fits TRBD1 or TRBD2 (6 bases each). Germline assignment: CDR1 MNHEY and CDR2 SMNVEV (reference sequence). This CDR3 has 16 residues. Between the trimmed V and J ends, which lost 4 bases and 4 bases, there was a span of 19 bases. CDR3 loop: CASSSYRVEAGETQYF. CDR3 coding DNA: TGTGCCAGCAGTTCCTACAGGGTTGAAGCGGGAGAGACCCAGTACTTC.

This clonotype was seen repeatedly, ten times or more. The genes are TRBV12-3 or TRBV12-4 and TRBJ2-1; 11 bases map to TRBD1. The J segment lost 7 bases and the V segment lost 5 bases, leaving 1 base of the junction unmatched. The CDR3 covers 13 residues. The CDR3 here is CASSGQGANEQFF. In nucleotides, the CDR3 is TGTGCCAGCAGTGGACAGGGGGCGAATGAGCAGTTCTTC.

This clonotype appeared a few times. This sequence joins TRBV27 and TRBJ2-7; the match to TRBD1 covers 8 bases. V gave up 6 bases and J gave up 4 bases; unmatched junction bases: 17. CDR1 MNHEY and CDR2 SMNVEV come from the germline V gene (reference sequence). The CDR3 totals 17 residues. The chain's CDR3 is CASSGIPTQGALYEQYF. In DNA, the CDR3 is TGTGCCAGCAGCGGGATACCAACTCAGGGGGCGCTTTACGAGCAGTACTTC.

This clonotype was found many times. This sequence joins TRBV20-1 and TRBJ1-6; D gene unclear. This CDR3 spans 16 amino acids. Germline CDR1 is DFQATT and CDR2 is SNEGSKA (reference sequence). The V end lost 1 base, the J end lost 6 bases, and 16 bases lay between the germline ends. The CDR3: CSARGQAPDFNSPLHF. CDR3 bases: TGCAGTGCTAGAGGCCAAGCACCAGATTTTAATTCACCCCTCCACTTT.

This clonotype was counted only a few times. This chain uses TRBV12-3 or TRBV12-4 with TRBJ1-5, with a weak D call TRBD1 (6 bases). The CDR3 is 17 residues long. Trimming removed 6 bases from V and 6 bases from J, with 24 bases in between. The CDR3 here is CASSRPATGLAGQPQHF. The CDR3 region has the DNA TGTGCCAGCAGCCGACCTGCTACAGGGCTCGCCGGTCAGCCCCAGCATTTT.

This clonotype showed up many times. The rearrangement joins TRBV29-1 to TRBJ2-5; D remains ambiguous. V dropped 5 bases and J dropped 3 bases, with 10 bases sitting between them. CDR3 length: 12 residues. Per the germline V gene, CDR1 is SQVTM and CDR2 is ANQGSEA. This CDR3 is CSVYGVKETQYF. CDR3 DNA: TGCAGCGTTTATGGGGTCAAAGAGACCCAGTACTTC.

This clonotype came up many times. This sequence joins TRBV5-1 and TRBJ2-3; the match to TRBD1 covers 7 bases. After removal of 7 bases from V and 6 bases from J, the junction contained 8 bases not matched to a gene. Germline V lookup: CDR1 SGHRS, CDR2 YFSETQ. The CDR3 spans 13 residues. Here the CDR3 reads CASGKGGEDTQYF. DNA for the CDR3: TGCGCCAGCGGCAAAGGGGGCGAGGATACGCAGTATTTT. The complete variable domain, with remaining parts taken from reference TRBV5-1 and TRBJ2-3, reads KAGVTQTPRYLIKTRGQQVTLSCSPISGHRSVSWYQQTPGQGLQFLFEYFSETQRNKGNFPGRFSGRQFSNSRSEMNVSTLELGDSALYLCASGKGGEDTQYFGPGTRLTVL.

At least ten counts were recorded for this clonotype. The V call is TRBV20-1, the J call TRBJ1-6; D perhaps matches TRBD1 (6 bases). CDR3 size: 13 residues. Germline-derived CDR1 and CDR2 are DFQATT and SNEGSKA (reference sequence). CDR3 bases: TGCAGGGCTGAACAGGGAAATAATTCACCCCTCCACTTT. Translating it yields CRAEQGNNSPLHF.

This clonotype was counted between two and nine times. The gene calls are TRBV30 and TRBJ2-4; TRBD1 matches 8 bases. The CDR3 has 15 amino acids. Looked up from germline, CDR1 is GTSNPN and CDR2 is SVGIG (reference sequence). Germline trimming cut 1 base from V and 6 bases from J; bases unmatched to any gene: 8. The CDR3 loop is CAWSGTRQGINIQYF. The DNA of the CDR3 is TGTGCCTGGAGTGGCACGAGACAGGGGATAAACATTCAGTACTTC.

This clonotype was found a few times. The genes are TRBV21-1 and TRBJ1-6. TRBV21-1 is tagged as a pseudogene. This CDR3 contains 16 residues. This CDR3 reads CASSKDNLGCNSPLHF. CDR3 in DNA: TGTGCCAGCAGCAAAGACAATCTTGGCTGTAATTCACCCCTCCACTTT.